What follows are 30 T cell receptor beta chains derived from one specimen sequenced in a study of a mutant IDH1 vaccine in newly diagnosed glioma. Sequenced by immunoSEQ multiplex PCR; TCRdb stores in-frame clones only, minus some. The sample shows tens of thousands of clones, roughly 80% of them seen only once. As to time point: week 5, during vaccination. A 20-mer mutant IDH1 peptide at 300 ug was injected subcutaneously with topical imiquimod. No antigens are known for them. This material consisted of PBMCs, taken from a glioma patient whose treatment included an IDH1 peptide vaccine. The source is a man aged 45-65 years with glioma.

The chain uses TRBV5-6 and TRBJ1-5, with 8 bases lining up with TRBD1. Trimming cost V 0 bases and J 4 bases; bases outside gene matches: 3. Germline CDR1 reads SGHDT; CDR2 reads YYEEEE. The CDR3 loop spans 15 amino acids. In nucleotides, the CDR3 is TGTGCCAGCAGCTTGGGGACAGGGTTTAATCAGCCCCAGCATTTT. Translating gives CASSLGTGFNQPQHF.

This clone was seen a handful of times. This chain's CDR3 is CASSEGGFTEAFF. The CDR3, as DNA: TGTGCCAGCAGTGAGGGAGGCTTCACTGAAGCTTTCTTT. The V and J genes are TRBV2 and TRBJ1-1; no definite D call. Trimming took 3 bases from V and 4 from J, leaving 9 bases between them. Germline CDR1 SNHLY, CDR2 FYNNEI. This CDR3 region has 13 residues.

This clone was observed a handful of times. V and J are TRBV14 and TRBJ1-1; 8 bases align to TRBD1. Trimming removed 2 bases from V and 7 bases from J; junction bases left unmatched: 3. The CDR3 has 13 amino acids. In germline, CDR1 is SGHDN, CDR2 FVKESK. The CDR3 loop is CASSQLGTGEAFF. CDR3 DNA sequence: TGTGCCAGCAGCCAACTTGGGACAGGTGAAGCTTTCTTT.

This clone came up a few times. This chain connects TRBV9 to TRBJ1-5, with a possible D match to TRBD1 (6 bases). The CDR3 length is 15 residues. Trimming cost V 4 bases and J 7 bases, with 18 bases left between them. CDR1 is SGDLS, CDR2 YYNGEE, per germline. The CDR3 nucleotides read TGTGCCAGCAGCCCCATCGCGGGGGCGAGACAGCCCCAGCATTTT. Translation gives CASSPIAGARQPQHF.

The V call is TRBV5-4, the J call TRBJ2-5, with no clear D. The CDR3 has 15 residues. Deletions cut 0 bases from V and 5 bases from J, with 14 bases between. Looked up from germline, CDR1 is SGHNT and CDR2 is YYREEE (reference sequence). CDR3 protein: CASSLESGQMETQYF. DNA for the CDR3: TGTGCCAGCAGCTTGGAATCCGGGCAGATGGAGACCCAGTACTTC.

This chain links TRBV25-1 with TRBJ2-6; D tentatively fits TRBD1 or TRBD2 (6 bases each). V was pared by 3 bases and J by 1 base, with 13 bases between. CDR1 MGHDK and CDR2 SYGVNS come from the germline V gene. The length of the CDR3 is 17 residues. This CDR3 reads CASSEGGGVSGANVLTF. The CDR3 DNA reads TGTGCCAGCAGTGAGGGGGGCGGGGTGTCTGGGGCCAACGTCCTGACTTTC.

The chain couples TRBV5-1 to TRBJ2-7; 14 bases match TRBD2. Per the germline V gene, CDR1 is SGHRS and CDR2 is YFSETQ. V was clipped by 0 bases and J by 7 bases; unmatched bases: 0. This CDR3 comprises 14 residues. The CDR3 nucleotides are TGCGCCAGCAGCTTGGGACTAGCGGGAGGGGAGCAGTACTTC. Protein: CASSLGLAGGEQYF.

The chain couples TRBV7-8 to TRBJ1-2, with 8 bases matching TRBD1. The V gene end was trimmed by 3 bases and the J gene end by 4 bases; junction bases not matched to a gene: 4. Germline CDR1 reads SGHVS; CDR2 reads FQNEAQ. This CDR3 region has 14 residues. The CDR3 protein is CASSFTGGGYGYTF. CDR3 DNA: TGTGCCAGCAGCTTTACAGGGGGTGGCTATGGCTACACCTTC.

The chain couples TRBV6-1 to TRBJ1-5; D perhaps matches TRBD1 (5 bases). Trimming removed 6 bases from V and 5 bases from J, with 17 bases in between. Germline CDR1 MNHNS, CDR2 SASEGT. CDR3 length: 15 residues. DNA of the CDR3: TGTGCCAGCAGCGGGGACTCTTGGACTTATCAGCCCCAGCATTTT. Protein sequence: CASSGDSWTYQPQHF.

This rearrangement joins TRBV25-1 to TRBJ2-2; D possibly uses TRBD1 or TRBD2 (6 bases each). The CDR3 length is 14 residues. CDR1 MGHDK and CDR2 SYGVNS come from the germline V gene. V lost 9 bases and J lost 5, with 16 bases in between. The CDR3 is CASTGGGMTGELFF. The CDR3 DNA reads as TGTGCCAGTACCGGAGGGGGGATGACCGGGGAGCTGTTTTTT.

The CDR3 here is CASSFEFRAEAFF. Written as DNA, the CDR3 is TGTGCCAGCAGCTTCGAGTTTCGGGCTGAAGCTTTCTTT. V is TRBV11-2 and J is TRBJ1-1, with D hard to call. This CDR3 has 13 amino acids. Germline V CDR1 and CDR2: SGHAT, FQNNGV. Trimming shortened V by 3 bases and J by 6 bases, and 11 bases separated the two germline ends.

In DNA, the CDR3 is TGTGCCAGCAGCTTAGGGAGCCAGCGGATCACAGATACGCAGTATTTT. The encoded protein is CASSLGSQRITDTQYF. The chain has TRBV11-2 and TRBJ2-3, with D possibly being TRBD2 (5 bases). The CDR3 covers 16 residues. Germline CDR1 and CDR2: SGHAT and FQNNGV. Trimming cost V 1 base and J 2 bases, with 13 bases left between them.

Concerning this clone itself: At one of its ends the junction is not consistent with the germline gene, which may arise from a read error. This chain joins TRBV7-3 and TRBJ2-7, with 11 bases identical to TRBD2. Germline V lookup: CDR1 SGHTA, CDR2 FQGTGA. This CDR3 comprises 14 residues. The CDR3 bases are TGTGCCAGCAGCTTTAGCGGGGGGGCCTATGAGCAGTACTTC. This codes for CASSFSGGAYEQYF. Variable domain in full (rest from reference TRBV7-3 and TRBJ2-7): GAGVSQTPSNKVTEKGKYVELRCDPISGHTALYWYRQSLGQGPEFLIYFQGTGAADDSGLPNDRFFAVRPEGSVSTLKIQRTERGDSAVYLCASSFSGGAYEQYFGPGTRLTVT.

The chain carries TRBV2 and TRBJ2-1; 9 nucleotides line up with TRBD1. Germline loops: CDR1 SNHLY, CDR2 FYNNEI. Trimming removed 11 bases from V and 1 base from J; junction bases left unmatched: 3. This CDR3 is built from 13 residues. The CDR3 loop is CAGTGMSYNEQFF. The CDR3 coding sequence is TGTGCCGGGACAGGGATGTCCTACAATGAGCAGTTCTTC. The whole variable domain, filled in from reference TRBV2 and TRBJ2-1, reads EPEVTQTPSHQVTQMGQEVILRCVPISNHLYFYWYRQILGQKVEFLVSFYNNEISEKSEIFDDQFSVERPDGSNFTLKIRSTKLEDSAMYFCAGTGMSYNEQFFGPGTRLTVL.

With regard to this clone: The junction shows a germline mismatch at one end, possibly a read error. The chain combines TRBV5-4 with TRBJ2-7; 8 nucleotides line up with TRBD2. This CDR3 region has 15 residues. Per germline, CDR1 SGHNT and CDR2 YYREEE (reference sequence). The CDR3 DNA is TGCGCCAGCAGCTTGAATCGAGCGGGAGTTTACGAGCAGTACTTC. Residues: CASSLNRAGVYEQYF. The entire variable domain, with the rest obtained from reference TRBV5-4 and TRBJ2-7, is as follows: ETGVTQSPTHLIKTRGQQVTLRCSSQSGHNTVSWYQQALGQGPQFIFQYYREEENGRGNFPPRFSGLQFPNYSSELNVNALELDDSALYLCASSLNRAGVYEQYFGPGTRLTVT.

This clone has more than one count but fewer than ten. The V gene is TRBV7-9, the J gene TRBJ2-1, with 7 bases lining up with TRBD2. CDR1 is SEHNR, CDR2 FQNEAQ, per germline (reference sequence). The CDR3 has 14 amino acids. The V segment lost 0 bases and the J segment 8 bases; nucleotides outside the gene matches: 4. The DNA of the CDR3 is TGTGCCAGCAGCTTAGCGTTTGGGGGGGATGAGCAGTTCTTC. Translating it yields CASSLAFGGDEQFF.

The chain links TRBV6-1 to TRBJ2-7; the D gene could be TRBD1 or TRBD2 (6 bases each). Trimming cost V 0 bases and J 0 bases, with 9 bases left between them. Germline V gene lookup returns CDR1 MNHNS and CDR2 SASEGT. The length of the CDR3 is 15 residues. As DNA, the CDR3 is TGTGCCAGCAGTGAAGCGACGGGGGCCTCCTACGAGCAGTACTTC. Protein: CASSEATGASYEQYF.

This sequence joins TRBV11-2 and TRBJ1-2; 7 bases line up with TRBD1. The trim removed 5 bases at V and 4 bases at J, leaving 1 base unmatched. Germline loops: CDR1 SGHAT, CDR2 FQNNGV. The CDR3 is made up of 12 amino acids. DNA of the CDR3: TGTGCCAGCAGCCCAGGGGGCTATGGCTACACCTTC. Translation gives CASSPGGYGYTF. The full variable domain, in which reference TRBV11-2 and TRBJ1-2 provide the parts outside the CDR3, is EAGVAQSPRYKIIEKRQSVAFWCNPISGHATLYWYQQILGQGPKLLIQFQNNGVVDDSQLPKDRFSAERLKGVDSTLKIQPAKLEDSAVYLCASSPGGYGYTFGSGTRLTVV.

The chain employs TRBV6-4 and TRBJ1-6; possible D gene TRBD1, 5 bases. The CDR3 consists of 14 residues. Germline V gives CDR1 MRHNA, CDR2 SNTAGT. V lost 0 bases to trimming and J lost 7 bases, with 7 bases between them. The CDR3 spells CASSDSDKNSPLHF. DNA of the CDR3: TGTGCCAGCAGTGACTCGGACAAAAATTCACCCCTCCACTTT.

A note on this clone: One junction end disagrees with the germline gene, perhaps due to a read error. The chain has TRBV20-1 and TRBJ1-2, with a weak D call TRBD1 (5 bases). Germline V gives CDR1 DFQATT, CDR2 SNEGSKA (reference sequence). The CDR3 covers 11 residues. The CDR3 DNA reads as TGCAGTGCCAGAGGGACCTATGGCTACACCTTC. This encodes CSARGTYGYTF.

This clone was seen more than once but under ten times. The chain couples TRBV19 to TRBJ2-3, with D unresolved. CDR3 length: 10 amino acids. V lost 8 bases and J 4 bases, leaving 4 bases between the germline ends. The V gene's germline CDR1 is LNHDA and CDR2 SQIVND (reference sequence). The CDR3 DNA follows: TGTGCCAGTGGCTCAGATACGCAGTATTTT. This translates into CASGSDTQYF.

The CDR3: CASSLSGQFDRPFF. In DNA, the CDR3 is TGTGCCAGCAGCTTATCAGGGCAGTTTGACAGGCCTTTCTTT. The rearrangement links TRBV5-4 to TRBJ1-1, with D possibly matching TRBD1 (6 bases). The germline V gene encodes CDR1 SGHNT and CDR2 YYREEE (reference sequence). V dropped 2 bases and J dropped 12 bases, with 20 bases sitting between them. The CDR3 loop spans 14 amino acids.

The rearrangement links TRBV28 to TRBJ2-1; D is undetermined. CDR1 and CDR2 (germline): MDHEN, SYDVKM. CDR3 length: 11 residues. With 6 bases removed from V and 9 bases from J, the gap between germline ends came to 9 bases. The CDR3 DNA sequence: TGTGCCAGCAGGGTGGGCGTTGAGCAGTTCTTC. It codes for CASRVGVEQFF.

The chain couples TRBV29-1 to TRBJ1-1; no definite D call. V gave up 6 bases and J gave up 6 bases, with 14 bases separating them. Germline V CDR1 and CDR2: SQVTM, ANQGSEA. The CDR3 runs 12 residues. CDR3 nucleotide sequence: TGCAGCGTAGGTACCCTCGAGGCTGAAGCTTTCTTT. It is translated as CSVGTLEAEAFF.

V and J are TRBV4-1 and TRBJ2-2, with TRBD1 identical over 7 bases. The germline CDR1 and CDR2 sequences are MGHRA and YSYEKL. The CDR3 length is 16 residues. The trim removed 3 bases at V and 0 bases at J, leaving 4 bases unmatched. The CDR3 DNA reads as TGCGCCAGCAGCCAGCGACAGGGCGCGAACACCGGGGAGCTGTTTTTT. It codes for CASSQRQGANTGELFF.

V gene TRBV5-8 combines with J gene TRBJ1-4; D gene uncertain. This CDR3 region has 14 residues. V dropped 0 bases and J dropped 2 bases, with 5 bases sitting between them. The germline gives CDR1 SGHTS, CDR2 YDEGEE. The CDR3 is CASSLGWTNEKLFF. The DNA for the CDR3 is TGTGCCAGCAGCTTGGGGTGGACTAATGAAAAACTGTTTTTT.

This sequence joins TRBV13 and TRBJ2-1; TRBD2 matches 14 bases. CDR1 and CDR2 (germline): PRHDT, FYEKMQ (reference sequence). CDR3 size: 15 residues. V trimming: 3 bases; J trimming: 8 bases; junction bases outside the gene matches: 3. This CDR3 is CASSFGTSGSDEQFF. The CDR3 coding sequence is TGTGCCAGCAGCTTCGGGACTAGCGGGAGCGATGAGCAGTTCTTC.

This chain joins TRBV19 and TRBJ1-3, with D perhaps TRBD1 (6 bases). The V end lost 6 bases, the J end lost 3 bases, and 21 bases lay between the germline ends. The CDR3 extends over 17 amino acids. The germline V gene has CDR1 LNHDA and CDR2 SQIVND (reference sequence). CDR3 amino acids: CASSLGTRGLGGNTIYF. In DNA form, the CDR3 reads TGTGCCAGTAGCCTGGGGACCAGGGGACTTGGTGGAAACACCATATATTTT.

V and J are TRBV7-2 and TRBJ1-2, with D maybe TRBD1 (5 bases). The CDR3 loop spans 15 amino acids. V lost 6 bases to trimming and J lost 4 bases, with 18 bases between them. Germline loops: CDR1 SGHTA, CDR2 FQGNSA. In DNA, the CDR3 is TGTGCCAGCAGAGCTCCCGGGACGGAACCCTATGGCTACACCTTC. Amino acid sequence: CASRAPGTEPYGYTF.

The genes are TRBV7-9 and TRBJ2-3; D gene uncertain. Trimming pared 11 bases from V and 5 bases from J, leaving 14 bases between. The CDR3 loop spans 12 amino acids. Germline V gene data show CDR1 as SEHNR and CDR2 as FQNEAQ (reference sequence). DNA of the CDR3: TGTGCCGTTACTGGGTCGGGAGATACGCAGTATTTT. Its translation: CAVTGSGDTQYF.